These 29 T cell receptor beta chains share one sample of origin, sequenced in a study of Ad26.COV2.S vaccination and SARS-CoV-2 variants. Clones were read by immunoSEQ multiplex PCR, and TCRdb kept only the in-frame ones, dropping some. Among roughly 300,000 clones listed, about 89% were seen once. Treatment in this sample: some 20 received Ad26.COV2.S at low or high dose, single or two shots; 5 received placebo; per-sample allocation not given. Samples came from day 63 after the first vaccine or placebo injection. The sequencing here drew on peripheral blood, taken in a trial of Ad26.COV2.S vaccine versus placebo. These receptors all stem from a person aged 18-60 years who received the Ad26.COV2.S COVID-19 vaccine or a placebo.

The chain uses TRBV7-9 and TRBJ2-5, with TRBD1 matching over 12 bases. Trimming removed 4 bases from V and 5 bases from J; junction bases left unmatched: 5. The germline CDR1 and CDR2 sequences are SEHNR and FQNEAQ (reference sequence). This CDR3 spans 15 amino acids. The chain's CDR3 is CASSSGTGGGETQYF. CDR3 nucleotide sequence: TGTGCCAGCAGCTCCGGGACAGGGGGCGGGGAGACCCAGTACTTC.

The chain combines TRBV6-1 with TRBJ1-3; the match to TRBD1 covers 10 bases. The CDR3 runs 16 residues. With 4 bases clipped from V and 0 bases from J, the junction kept 3 bases outside the gene matches. From germline, CDR1 is MNHNS and CDR2 SASEGT. CDR3 nucleotide sequence: TGTGCCAGCAGTGTAGGACAGGGGGTCTCTGGAAACACCATATATTTT. Its translation is CASSVGQGVSGNTIYF.

This clone was found once. The V call is TRBV7-9, the J call TRBJ2-5; 9 bases line up with TRBD1. Germline V CDR1 and CDR2: SEHNR, FQNEAQ (reference sequence). The CDR3 is made up of 16 amino acids. The junction had 11 bases not matched to a gene; V was cut back by 5 bases and J by 4 bases. The CDR3, as DNA: TGTGCCAGCAGCCCGGACCCGGGACAGGGAAGAGAGACCCAGTACTTC. It specifies CASSPDPGQGRETQYF.

J is TRBJ1-5 and V is TRBV6-5, with no clear D. The V and J ends lost 5 bases and 3 bases respectively, with 11 bases between them. The CDR3 consists of 14 residues. The germline CDR1 and CDR2 sequences are MNHEY and SVGAGI. CDR3 nucleotides: TGTGCCAGCAGTACACGGACTTTCAATCAGCCCCAGCATTTT. Translation gives CASSTRTFNQPQHF.

In this sample, this clone turned up a few times. V and J are TRBV7-8 and TRBJ1-2; D not certain. This CDR3 comprises 15 residues. V was clipped by 1 base and J by 0 bases, with 9 bases between them. Germline V CDR1 and CDR2: SGHVS, FQNEAQ. The CDR3 sequence is CASSLEWGSNYGYTF. As DNA, the CDR3 is TGTGCCAGCAGCTTAGAGTGGGGTTCTAACTATGGCTACACCTTC.

This clone has a single count. The chain couples TRBV18 to TRBJ1-6; no clear D gene. Germline lookup yields CDR1 KGHSH and CDR2 LQKENI. The V end was cut by 6 bases, the J end by 5 bases, with 20 bases between. The CDR3 runs to 17 residues. CDR3 DNA: TGTGCCAGCTCGCTCACCGACGTAGGTGAAGATAATTCACCCCTCCACTTT. Residues: CASSLTDVGEDNSPLHF.

This clone was recorded once. This chain joins TRBV19 and TRBJ1-1; 7 nucleotides align to TRBD1. Germline values: CDR1 LNHDA, CDR2 SQIVND (reference sequence). Losses at the gene ends were 7 bases for V and 1 base for J; bases not matched to a gene: 9. This CDR3 contains 15 residues. CDR3 bases: TGTGCCAGTACCGATAGCGGGACAGCGAACACTGAAGCTTTCTTT. This encodes CASTDSGTANTEAFF.

V and J are TRBV12-3 or TRBV12-4 and TRBJ1-3, with D hard to call. Trimming removed 5 bases at V and 4 bases at J, with 9 bases between. This CDR3 comprises 13 residues. This chain's CDR3 is CASSPSGGNTIYF. The CDR3 bases are TGTGCCAGCAGTCCGTCTGGGGGAAACACCATATATTTT.

The chain employs TRBV10-3 and TRBJ2-5; perhaps TRBD2 as D (6 bases). The germline V gene encodes CDR1 ENHRY and CDR2 SYGVKD. V lost 2 bases to trimming and J lost 1 base, with 11 bases between them. This CDR3 is 15 amino acids long. The CDR3 reads CAISEEGGTQETQYF. The DNA of the CDR3 is TGTGCCATCAGTGAGGAAGGAGGGACCCAAGAGACCCAGTACTTC.

The V call is TRBV20-1, the J call TRBJ2-7; 7 nucleotides align to TRBD1. This CDR3 region has 14 residues. Germline CDR1 reads DFQATT; CDR2 reads SNEGSKA (reference sequence). V lost 3 bases and J lost 5; bases outside the gene matches: 10. CDR3 sequence: CSASKGAVNHEQYF. The CDR3 DNA is TGCAGTGCTAGTAAGGGGGCGGTAAATCACGAGCAGTACTTC.

V and J are TRBV7-8 and TRBJ2-3; 9 bases fit TRBD2. This CDR3 comprises 14 residues. Unmatched junction bases numbered 9, after V lost 7 bases and J lost 7 bases. CDR1 is SGHVS and CDR2 is FQNEAQ in the germline V gene. The DNA of the CDR3 is TGTGCCAGCACCCCTCAGCGGGGGGTAAATACGCAGTATTTT. As protein: CASTPQRGVNTQYF.

The chain combines TRBV4-1 with TRBJ1-6; unclear D gene. Germline V CDR1 and CDR2: MGHRA, YSYEKL. Deletions cut 4 bases from V and 14 bases from J, with 21 bases between. The CDR3 has 15 residues. CDR3 loop: CASSPRTGPNWTLHF. DNA of the CDR3: TGCGCCAGCAGCCCCCGGACGGGCCCGAATTGGACCCTCCACTTT.

This chain joins TRBV4-3 and TRBJ2-1; D is possibly TRBD1 (5 bases). The CDR3 is 14 residues long. Trimming stripped 2 bases from V and 5 bases from J, with 10 bases between. CDR1 and CDR2 from the germline V gene are LGHNA and YSLEER. In nucleotides, the CDR3 is TGCGCCAGCAGCCAACTGGACACACACAATGAGCAGTTCTTC. It encodes CASSQLDTHNEQFF.

The J gene is TRBJ1-2, the V gene TRBV28; 10 bases agree with TRBD1. There are 15 residues in the CDR3. J was trimmed by 7 bases and V by 1 base; bases with no gene match: 6. CDR1 MDHEN and CDR2 SYDVKM come from the germline V gene. The CDR3 nucleotides are TGTGCCAGCAGTTTATCCCGACAGGGGGCGCTTGGCTACACCTTC. Translation: CASSLSRQGALGYTF.

This sequence joins TRBV4-1 and TRBJ1-1, with 8 nucleotides matching TRBD1. This CDR3 contains 19 residues. Germline-derived CDR1 and CDR2 are MGHRA and YSYEKL. Unmatched junction bases numbered 18, after V lost 1 base and J lost 5 bases. This CDR3 reads CASSQGDISGGPKGTEAFF. The CDR3 DNA is TGCGCCAGCAGCCAAGGGGATATTTCAGGGGGCCCAAAGGGGACTGAAGCTTTCTTT.

V usage is TRBV27 and J usage is TRBJ1-6; D gene ambiguous. Trimming stripped 4 bases from V and 6 bases from J, with 16 bases between. CDR1 is MNHEY and CDR2 is SMNVEV in the germline V gene (reference sequence). CDR3 size: 16 residues. DNA of the CDR3: TGTGCCAGCAGTTCGGGAGGTTGGTACGGTAATTCACCCCTCCACTTT. It translates to CASSSGGWYGNSPLHF.

The J gene is TRBJ2-1, the V gene TRBV13; 8 positions agree with TRBD1. The trim removed 7 bases at V and 5 bases at J, leaving 10 bases unmatched. Looked up from germline, CDR1 is PRHDT and CDR2 is FYEKMQ (reference sequence). There are 15 residues in the CDR3. The CDR3, as DNA: TGTGCCAGCACCCTCAGGGGGCACCCCCACAATGAGCAGTTCTTC. It encodes CASTLRGHPHNEQFF.

The chain employs TRBV7-2 and TRBJ2-3; 7 bases map to TRBD1. The CDR3 is 17 residues long. Germline V lookup: CDR1 SGHTA, CDR2 FQGNSA. V gave up 0 bases and J gave up 3 bases; unmatched junction bases: 9. The CDR3 is CASSLARDSRRTDTQYF. CDR3 sequence (DNA): TGTGCCAGCAGCTTAGCTAGGGACAGCAGGAGGACAGATACGCAGTATTTT.

This clone was recorded only once. This chain links TRBV2 with TRBJ1-2; D is ambiguous. The CDR3 sequence is 14 residues long. V lost 4 bases and J 4 bases, leaving 13 bases between the germline ends. Germline V lookup: CDR1 SNHLY, CDR2 FYNNEI. In DNA, the CDR3 is TGTGCCAGCAGTGGATTCTCTGCGAGCTATGGCTACACCTTC. Translated, it gives CASSGFSASYGYTF. Looking up the rest from reference TRBV2 and TRBJ1-2 gives the full variable domain: EPEVTQTPSHQVTQMGQEVILRCVPISNHLYFYWYRQILGQKVEFLVSFYNNEISEKSEIFDDQFSVERPDGSNFTLKIRSTKLEDSAMYFCASSGFSASYGYTFGSGTRLTVV.

V usage is TRBV3-1 (or the pseudogene TRBV3-2) and J usage is TRBJ2-5; D call uncertain. Deletions cut 4 bases from V and 1 base from J, with 19 bases between. The V gene's germline CDR1 is LGHDT and CDR2 YNNKEL (reference sequence). The CDR3 totals 17 residues. CDR3 sequence reads: CASSPQPPYQRQETQYF. The CDR3 DNA is TGTGCCAGCAGCCCACAACCCCCCTACCAGCGCCAAGAGACCCAGTACTTC.

The sample holds one count of this clone. This clone may be a read error of a much larger clone one base away. The rearrangement links TRBV6-4 to TRBJ1-2; a weak D match, TRBD1 (5 bases). CDR3 length: 12 residues. V shed 6 bases and J shed 4 bases, with 9 bases lying between them. The germline V gene encodes CDR1 MRHNA and CDR2 SNTAGT. The CDR3 DNA reads as TGTGCCAGCAGGGGGACGGTCTATGGCTACACCTTC. Translated: CASRGTVYGYTF.

This chain connects TRBV29-1 to TRBJ2-1; TRBD1 or TRBD2 may be the D gene (6 bases each). The CDR3 totals 14 residues. The germline CDR1 and CDR2 sequences are SQVTM and ANQGSEA. Trimming took off 7 bases at V and 6 bases at J, with 19 bases between the two ends. CDR3 nucleotides: TGCAGCGCCGGAGGGGGGAATATGTTCAATGAGCAGTTCTTC. Translating gives CSAGGGNMFNEQFF.

The chain has TRBV12-1 and TRBJ2-5; no check of the table's D call, TRBD1, against the DNA was made. TRBV12-1 is tagged as a pseudogene. This CDR3 has 14 amino acids. The CDR3 reads CASSLLQAQETQYF. CDR3 nucleotides: TGTGCCAGCAGCTTATTACAGGCCCAAGAGACCCAGTACTTC.

The chain has TRBV6-6 and TRBJ1-2; D may be TRBD1 (6 bases). Germline lookup yields CDR1 MNHNY and CDR2 SVGAGI (reference sequence). V lost 7 bases, J lost 3 bases, and 12 bases lay in between. The CDR3 is 13 amino acids. DNA for the CDR3: TGTGCCAGCACAGCACAGGGAGACTATGGCTACACCTTC. Amino acids: CASTAQGDYGYTF.

The chain combines TRBV5-1 with TRBJ2-7; 7 positions agree with TRBD1. Germline CDR1 SGHRS, CDR2 YFSETQ. The V gene end was trimmed by 0 bases and the J gene end by 4 bases; junction bases not matched to a gene: 16. The CDR3 contains 18 residues. Written as DNA, the CDR3 is TGCGCCAGCAGCTTGGGGTTACCCAGACAGGGCGGGTTTTACGAGCAGTACTTC. Translated, it gives CASSLGLPRQGGFYEQYF.

This clone was observed many times. The chain couples TRBV5-1 to TRBJ1-1; D is possibly TRBD1 (5 bases). The V and J ends lost 1 base and 5 bases respectively, with 12 bases between them. CDR1 and CDR2 (germline): SGHRS, YFSETQ. This CDR3 spans 14 amino acids. The DNA for the CDR3 is TGCGCCAGCAGCTTGTCCCAGGGTGCGACTGAAGCTTTCTTT. This sequence encodes CASSLSQGATEAFF.

The gene calls are TRBV28 and TRBJ1-5; 7 bases are shared with TRBD1. J was trimmed by 0 bases and V by 5 bases; bases with no gene match: 7. CDR3 length: 16 amino acids. Per the germline V gene, CDR1 is MDHEN and CDR2 is SYDVKM. The CDR3 is CASSTPRQGSNQPQHF. The CDR3 nucleotides read TGTGCCAGCAGTACTCCAAGACAGGGTAGCAATCAGCCCCAGCATTTT.

The V and J genes are TRBV7-9 and TRBJ1-2, with D perhaps matching TRBD1 (6 bases). The germline CDR1 and CDR2 sequences are SEHNR and FQNEAQ (reference sequence). CDR3 length equals 17 residues. The ends were cut back, 5 bases at V and 6 bases at J, with 25 bases in the middle. The CDR3 region has the DNA TGTGCCAGCAGCGCCAACAACTGGAGACAGGATTCAAATGGCTACACCTTC. Its translation is CASSANNWRQDSNGYTF.

The chain carries TRBV28 and TRBJ2-1; no definite D call. This CDR3 comprises 14 residues. V lost 6 bases to trimming and J lost 0 bases, with 9 bases between them. Germline values: CDR1 MDHEN, CDR2 SYDVKM. Here the CDR3 reads CASRRLGSYNEQFF. In nucleotides, the CDR3 is TGTGCCAGCAGAAGACTCGGCTCCTACAATGAGCAGTTCTTC.